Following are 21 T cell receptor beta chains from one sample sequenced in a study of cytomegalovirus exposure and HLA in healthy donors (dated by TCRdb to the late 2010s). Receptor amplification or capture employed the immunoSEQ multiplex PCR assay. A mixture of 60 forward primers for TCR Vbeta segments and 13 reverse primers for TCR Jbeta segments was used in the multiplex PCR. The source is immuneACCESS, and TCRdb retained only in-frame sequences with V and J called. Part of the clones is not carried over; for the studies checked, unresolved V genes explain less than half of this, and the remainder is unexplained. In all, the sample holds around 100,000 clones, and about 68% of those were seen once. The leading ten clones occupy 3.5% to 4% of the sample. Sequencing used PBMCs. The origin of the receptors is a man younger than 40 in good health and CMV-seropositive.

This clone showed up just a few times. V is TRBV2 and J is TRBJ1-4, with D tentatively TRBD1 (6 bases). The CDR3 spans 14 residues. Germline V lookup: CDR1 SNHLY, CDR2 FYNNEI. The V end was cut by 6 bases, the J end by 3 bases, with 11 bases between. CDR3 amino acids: CASSPQGSNEKLFF. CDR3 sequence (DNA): TGTGCCAGCAGCCCACAGGGCTCTAATGAAAAACTGTTTTTT.

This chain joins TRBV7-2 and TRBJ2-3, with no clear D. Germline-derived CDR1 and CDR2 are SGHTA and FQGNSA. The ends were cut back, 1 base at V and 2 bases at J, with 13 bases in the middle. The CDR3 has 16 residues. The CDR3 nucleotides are TGTGCCAGCAGCTTAGGTTTCGGAGCTAACACAGATACGCAGTATTTT. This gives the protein CASSLGFGANTDTQYF.

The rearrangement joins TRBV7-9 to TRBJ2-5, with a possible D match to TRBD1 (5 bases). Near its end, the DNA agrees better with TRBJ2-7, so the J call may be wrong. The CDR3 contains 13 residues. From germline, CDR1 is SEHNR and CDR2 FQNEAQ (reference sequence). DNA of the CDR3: TGTGCCAGCGGACATATCCGTTCTTACGAGCAGTACTTC. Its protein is CASGHIRSYEQYF.

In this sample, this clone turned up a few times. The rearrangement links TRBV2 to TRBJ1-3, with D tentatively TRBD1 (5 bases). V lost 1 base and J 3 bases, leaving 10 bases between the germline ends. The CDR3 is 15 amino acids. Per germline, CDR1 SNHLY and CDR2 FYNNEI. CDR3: CASSEDRGFGNTIYF. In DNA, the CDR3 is TGTGCCAGCAGTGAAGATAGGGGCTTTGGAAACACCATATATTTT.

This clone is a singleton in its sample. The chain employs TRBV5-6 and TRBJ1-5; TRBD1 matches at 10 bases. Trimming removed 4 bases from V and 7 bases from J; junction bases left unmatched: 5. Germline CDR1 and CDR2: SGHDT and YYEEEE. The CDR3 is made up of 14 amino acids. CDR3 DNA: TGTGCCAGCAGCCTCGGACAGGGGGGACAGCCCCAGCATTTT. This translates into CASSLGQGGQPQHF. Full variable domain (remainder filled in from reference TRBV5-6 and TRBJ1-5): DAGVTQSPTHLIKTRGQQVTLRCSPKSGHDTVSWYQQALGQGPQFIFQYYEEEERQRGNFPDRFSGHQFPNYSSELNVNALLLGDSALYLCASSLGQGGQPQHFGDGTRLSIL.

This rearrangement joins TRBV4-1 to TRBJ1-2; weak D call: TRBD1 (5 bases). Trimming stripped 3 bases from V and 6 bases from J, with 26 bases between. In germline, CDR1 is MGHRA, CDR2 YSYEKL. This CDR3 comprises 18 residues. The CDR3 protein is CASSQLIYPGPGRDGYTF. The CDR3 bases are TGCGCCAGCAGCCAGCTTATATACCCCGGCCCCGGCAGGGATGGCTACACCTTC.

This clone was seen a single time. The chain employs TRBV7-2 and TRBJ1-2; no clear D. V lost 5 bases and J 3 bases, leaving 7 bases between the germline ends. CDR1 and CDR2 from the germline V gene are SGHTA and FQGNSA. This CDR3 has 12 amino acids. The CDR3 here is CASSAGDYGYTF. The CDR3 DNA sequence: TGTGCCAGCAGCGCCGGAGACTATGGCTACACCTTC. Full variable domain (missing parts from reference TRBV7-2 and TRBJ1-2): GAGVSQSPSNKVTEKGKDVELRCDPISGHTALYWYRQSLGQGLEFLIYFQGNSAPDKSGLPSDRFSAERTGGSVSTLTIQRTQQEDSAVYLCASSAGDYGYTFGSGTRLTVV.

CDR3 sequence: CASSLVGVDEQYF. The CDR3 bases are TGTGCCAGCAGCTTGGTAGGGGTGGACGAGCAGTACTTC. The chain joins TRBV5-5 to TRBJ2-7; D possibly corresponds to TRBD1 (5 bases). The CDR3 contains 13 residues. CDR1 is SGHKS and CDR2 is YYEKEE in the germline V gene (reference sequence). Trimming left V 0 bases short and J 5 bases short, with 9 bases between. Full variable domain (remainder filled in from reference TRBV5-5 and TRBJ2-7): DAGVTQSPTHLIKTRGQQVTLRCSPISGHKSVSWYQQVLGQGPQFIFQYYEKEERGRGNFPDRFSARQFPNYSSELNVNALLLGDSALYLCASSLVGVDEQYFGPGTRLTVT.

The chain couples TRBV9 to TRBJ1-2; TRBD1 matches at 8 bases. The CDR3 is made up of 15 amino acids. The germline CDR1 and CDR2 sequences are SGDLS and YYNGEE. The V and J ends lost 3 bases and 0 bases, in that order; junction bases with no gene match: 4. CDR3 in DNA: TGTGCCAGCAGCGGACCGACAGGGGCTAACTATGGCTACACCTTC. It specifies CASSGPTGANYGYTF. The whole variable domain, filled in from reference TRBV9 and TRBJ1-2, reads DSGVTQTPKHLITATGQRVTLRCSPRSGDLSVYWYQQSLDQGLQFLIQYYNGEERAKGNILERFSAQQFPDLHSELNLSSLELGDSALYFCASSGPTGANYGYTFGSGTRLTVV.

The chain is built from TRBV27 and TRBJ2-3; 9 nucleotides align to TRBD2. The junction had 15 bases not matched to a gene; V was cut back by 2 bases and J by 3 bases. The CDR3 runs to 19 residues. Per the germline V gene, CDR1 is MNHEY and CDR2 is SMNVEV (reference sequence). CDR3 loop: CASSLGAYVAGVGTDTQYF. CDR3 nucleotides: TGTGCCAGCAGTTTAGGAGCGTATGTAGCGGGGGTGGGTACAGATACGCAGTATTTT.

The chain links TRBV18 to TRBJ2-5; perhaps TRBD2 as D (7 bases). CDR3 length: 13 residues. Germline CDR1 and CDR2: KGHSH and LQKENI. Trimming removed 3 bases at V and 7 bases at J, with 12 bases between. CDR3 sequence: CASSPAGEGTQYF. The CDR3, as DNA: TGTGCCAGCTCACCCGCAGGGGAGGGGACCCAGTACTTC.

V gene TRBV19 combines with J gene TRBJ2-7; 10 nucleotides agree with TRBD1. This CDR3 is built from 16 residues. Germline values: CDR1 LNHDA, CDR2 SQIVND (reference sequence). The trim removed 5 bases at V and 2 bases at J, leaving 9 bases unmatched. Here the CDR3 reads CASSSRQGASAYEQYF. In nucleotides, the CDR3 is TGTGCCAGTAGTTCCCGACAGGGGGCGAGCGCCTACGAGCAGTACTTC. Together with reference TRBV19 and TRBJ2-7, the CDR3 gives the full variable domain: DGGITQSPKYLFRKEGQNVTLSCEQNLNHDAMYWYRQDPGQGLRLIYYSQIVNDFQKGDIAEGYSVSREKKESFPLTVTSAQKNPTAFYLCASSSRQGASAYEQYFGPGTRLTVT.

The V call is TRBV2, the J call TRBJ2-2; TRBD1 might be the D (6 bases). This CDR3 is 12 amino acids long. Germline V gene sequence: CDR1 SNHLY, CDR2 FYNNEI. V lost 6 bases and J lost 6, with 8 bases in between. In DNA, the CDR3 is TGTGCCAGCAGACAGGGCTCCGGGGAGCTGTTTTTT. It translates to CASRQGSGELFF.

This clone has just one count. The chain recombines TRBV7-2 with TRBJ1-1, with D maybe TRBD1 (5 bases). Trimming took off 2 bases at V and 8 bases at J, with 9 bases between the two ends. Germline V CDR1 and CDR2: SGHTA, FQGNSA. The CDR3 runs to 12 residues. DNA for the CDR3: TGTGCCAGCAGCTTATTATCAGGGGAAGCTTTCTTT. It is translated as CASSLLSGEAFF. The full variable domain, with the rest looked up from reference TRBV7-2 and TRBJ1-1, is GAGVSQSPSNKVTEKGKDVELRCDPISGHTALYWYRQSLGQGLEFLIYFQGNSAPDKSGLPSDRFSAERTGGSVSTLTIQRTQQEDSAVYLCASSLLSGEAFFGQGTRLTVV.

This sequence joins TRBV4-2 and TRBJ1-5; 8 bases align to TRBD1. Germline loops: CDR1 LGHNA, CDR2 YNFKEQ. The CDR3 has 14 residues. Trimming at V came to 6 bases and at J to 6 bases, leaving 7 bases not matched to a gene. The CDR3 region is CASRLTGESQPQHF. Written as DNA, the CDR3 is TGTGCCAGCAGGCTGACAGGGGAAAGTCAGCCCCAGCATTTT.

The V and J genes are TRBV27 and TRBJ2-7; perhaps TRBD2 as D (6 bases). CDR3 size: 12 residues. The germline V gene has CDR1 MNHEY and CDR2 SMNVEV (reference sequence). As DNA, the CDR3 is TGTGCTACTCGGGGGTCCTCCTACGAGCAGTACTTC. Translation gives CATRGSSYEQYF.

DNA of the CDR3: TGTGCCAGCAGCCCGCGTTACCGGACTAGCGGGGGGGACACCGGGGAGCTGTTTTTT. It encodes CASSPRYRTSGGDTGELFF. The chain employs TRBV9 and TRBJ2-2; 15 nucleotides agree with TRBD2. With V trimmed by 4 bases and J by 3 bases, 10 bases remained unmatched. Germline V lookup: CDR1 SGDLS, CDR2 YYNGEE. This CDR3 has 19 amino acids.

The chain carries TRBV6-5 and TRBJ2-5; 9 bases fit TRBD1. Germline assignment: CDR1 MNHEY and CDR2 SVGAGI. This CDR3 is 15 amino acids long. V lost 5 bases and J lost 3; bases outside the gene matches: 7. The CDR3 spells CASSPGGQGKETQYF. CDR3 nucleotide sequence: TGTGCCAGCAGTCCTGGGGGACAGGGTAAAGAGACCCAGTACTTC.

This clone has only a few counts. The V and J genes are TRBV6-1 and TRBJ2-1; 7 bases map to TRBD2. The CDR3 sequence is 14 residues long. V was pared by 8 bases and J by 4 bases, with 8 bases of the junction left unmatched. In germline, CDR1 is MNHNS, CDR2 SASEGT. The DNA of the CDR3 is TGTGCCAGCGTGACGGCGGGAGCGTACAATGAGCAGTTCTTC. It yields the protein CASVTAGAYNEQFF.

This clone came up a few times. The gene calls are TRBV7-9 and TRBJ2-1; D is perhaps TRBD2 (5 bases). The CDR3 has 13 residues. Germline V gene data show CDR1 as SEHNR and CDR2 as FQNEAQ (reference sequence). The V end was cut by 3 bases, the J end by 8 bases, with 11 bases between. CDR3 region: CASSFSGKDEQFF. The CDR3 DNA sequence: TGTGCCAGCAGCTTCTCGGGGAAGGATGAGCAGTTCTTC.

The chain's CDR3 is CASSYRLRNTEAFF. The CDR3, as DNA: TGTGCCAGCAGTTACAGACTCCGGAACACTGAAGCTTTCTTT. The V call is TRBV6-5, the J call TRBJ1-1; D gene unclear. V was clipped by 2 bases and J by 1 base, with 8 bases between them. Looked up from germline, CDR1 is MNHEY and CDR2 is SVGAGI. This CDR3 is built from 14 residues.